This T cell receptor (beta chain) was profiled in a study of T cells in Graves' hyperthyroidism and ophthalmopathy. Amplification targeted TCR beta CDR3 regions from RNA transcripts. During a first-round RT-PCR of the TCR CDR3, the HTBI primer set was used. TCRdb reprocessed the multiplex PCR reads via MiXCR and lists one record per CDR3 protein. The profile shows over 500,000 distinct CDR3 sequences, approximately 14% of them singletons. V dropped 0 bases and J dropped 6; count of bases not matched to a gene: 5. The CDR3 is 15 residues long. Germline loops: CDR1 SGDLS, CDR2 YYNGEE. It was less than 13 ml of fresh peripheral blood that supplied the PBMCs. Study-level results: Ophthalmopathy was distinguished from stable hyperthyroidism by 13 V-J signatures.

In the case of this clonotype: Its specificity is not known.

The rearrangement joins TRBV9 to TRBJ2-2; 7 nucleotides match TRBD2. The clonotype originates from a woman in her thirties or forties with Graves' hyperthyroidism. The specimen was blood. The CDR3 DNA follows: TGTGCCAGCAGCGTAGGGACTAGTTTGTCCGGGGAGCTGTTTTTT. This codes for CASSVGTSLSGELFF.